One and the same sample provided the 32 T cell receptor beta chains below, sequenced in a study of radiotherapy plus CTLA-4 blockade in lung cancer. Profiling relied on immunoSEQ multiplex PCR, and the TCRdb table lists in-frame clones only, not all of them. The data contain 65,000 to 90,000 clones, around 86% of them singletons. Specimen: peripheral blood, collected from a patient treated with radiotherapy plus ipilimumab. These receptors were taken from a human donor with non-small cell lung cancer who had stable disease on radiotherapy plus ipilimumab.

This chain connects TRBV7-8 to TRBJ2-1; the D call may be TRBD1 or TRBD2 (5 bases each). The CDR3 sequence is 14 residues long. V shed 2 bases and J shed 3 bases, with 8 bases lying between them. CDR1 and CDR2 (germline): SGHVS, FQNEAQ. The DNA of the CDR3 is TGTGCCAGCAGCTTAAGGGACGGCTACAATGAGCAGTTCTTC. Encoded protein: CASSLRDGYNEQFF.

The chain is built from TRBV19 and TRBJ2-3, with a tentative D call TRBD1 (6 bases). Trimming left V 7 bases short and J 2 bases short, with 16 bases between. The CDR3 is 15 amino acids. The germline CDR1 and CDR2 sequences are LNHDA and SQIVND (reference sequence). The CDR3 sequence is CASKPGTILTDTQYF. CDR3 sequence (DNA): TGTGCCAGTAAGCCCGGGACAATTCTCACAGATACGCAGTATTTT.

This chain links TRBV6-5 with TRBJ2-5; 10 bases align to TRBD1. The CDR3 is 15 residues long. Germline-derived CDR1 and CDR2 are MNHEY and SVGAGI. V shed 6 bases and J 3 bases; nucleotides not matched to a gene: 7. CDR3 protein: CASSPDRGRKETQYF. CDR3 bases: TGTGCCAGCAGCCCCGACAGGGGGCGGAAAGAGACCCAGTACTTC.

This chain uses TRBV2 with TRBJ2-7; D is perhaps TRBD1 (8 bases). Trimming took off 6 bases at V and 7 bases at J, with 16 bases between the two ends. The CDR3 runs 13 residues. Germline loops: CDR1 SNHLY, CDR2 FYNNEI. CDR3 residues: CASRQGGDPEQYF. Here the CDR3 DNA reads TGTGCCAGCAGACAGGGGGGGGATCCTGAGCAGTACTTC.

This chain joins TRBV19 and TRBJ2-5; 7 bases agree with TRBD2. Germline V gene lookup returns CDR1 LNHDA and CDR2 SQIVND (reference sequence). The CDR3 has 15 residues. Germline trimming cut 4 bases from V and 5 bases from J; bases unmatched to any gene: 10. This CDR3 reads CASSNPRLARETQYF. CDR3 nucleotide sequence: TGTGCCAGTAGTAATCCTCGACTAGCCAGGGAGACCCAGTACTTC.

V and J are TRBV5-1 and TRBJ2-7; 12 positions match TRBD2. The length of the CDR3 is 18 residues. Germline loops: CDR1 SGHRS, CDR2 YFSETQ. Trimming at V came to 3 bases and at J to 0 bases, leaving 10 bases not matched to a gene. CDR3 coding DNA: TGCGCCAGCAGCTCGAGGCTAGCGGGGGGGTCTAGCTCCTACGAGCAGTACTTC. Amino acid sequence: CASSSRLAGGSSSYEQYF.

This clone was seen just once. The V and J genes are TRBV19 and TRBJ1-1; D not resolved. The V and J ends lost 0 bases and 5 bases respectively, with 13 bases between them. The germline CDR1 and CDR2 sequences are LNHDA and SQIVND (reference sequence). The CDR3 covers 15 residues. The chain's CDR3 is CASSIDAVGVTEAFF. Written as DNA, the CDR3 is TGTGCCAGTAGTATAGATGCGGTCGGGGTTACTGAAGCTTTCTTT.

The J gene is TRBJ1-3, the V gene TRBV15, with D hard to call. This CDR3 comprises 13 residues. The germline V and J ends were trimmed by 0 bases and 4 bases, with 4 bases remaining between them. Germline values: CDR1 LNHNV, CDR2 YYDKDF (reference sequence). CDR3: CATSRDKGNTIYF. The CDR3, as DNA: TGTGCCACCAGCAGAGATAAGGGAAACACCATATATTTT.

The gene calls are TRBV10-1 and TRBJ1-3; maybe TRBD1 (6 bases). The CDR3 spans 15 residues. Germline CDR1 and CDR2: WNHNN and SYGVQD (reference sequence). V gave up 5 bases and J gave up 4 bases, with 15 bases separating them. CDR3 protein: CASSPVGGYGNTIYF. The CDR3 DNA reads TGCGCCAGCAGTCCAGTAGGGGGATACGGAAACACCATATATTTT.

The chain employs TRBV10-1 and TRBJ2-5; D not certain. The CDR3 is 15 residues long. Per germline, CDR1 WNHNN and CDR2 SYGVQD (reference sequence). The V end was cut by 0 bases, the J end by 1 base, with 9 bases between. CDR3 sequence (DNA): TGCGCCAGCAGTGAGTCGGGGTCTCCCCAAGAGACCCAGTACTTC. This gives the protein CASSESGSPQETQYF.

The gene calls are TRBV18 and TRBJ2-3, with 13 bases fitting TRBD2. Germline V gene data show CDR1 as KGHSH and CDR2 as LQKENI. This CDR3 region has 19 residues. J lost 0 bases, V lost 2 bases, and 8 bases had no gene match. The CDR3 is CASSPTGLAGPTSTDTQYF. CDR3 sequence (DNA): TGTGCCAGCTCACCAACGGGACTAGCGGGACCCACTAGCACAGATACGCAGTATTTT.

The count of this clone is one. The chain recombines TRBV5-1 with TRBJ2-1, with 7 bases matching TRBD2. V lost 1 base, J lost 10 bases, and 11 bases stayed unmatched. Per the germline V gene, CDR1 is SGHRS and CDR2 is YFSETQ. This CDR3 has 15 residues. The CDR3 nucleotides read TGCGCCAGCAGCTTGACTAGCGCCGAGACGAGGGAGCAGTTCTTC. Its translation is CASSLTSAETREQFF.

The chain's CDR3 is CASAKGQGNYEQYF. CDR3 DNA sequence: TGTGCCAGCGCCAAGGGACAGGGGAACTACGAGCAGTACTTC. The V call is TRBV25-1, the J call TRBJ2-7; 10 bases line up with TRBD1. V lost 8 bases to trimming and J lost 3 bases; unmatched junction nucleotides: 7. The CDR3 is 14 amino acids. Per germline, CDR1 MGHDK and CDR2 SYGVNS.

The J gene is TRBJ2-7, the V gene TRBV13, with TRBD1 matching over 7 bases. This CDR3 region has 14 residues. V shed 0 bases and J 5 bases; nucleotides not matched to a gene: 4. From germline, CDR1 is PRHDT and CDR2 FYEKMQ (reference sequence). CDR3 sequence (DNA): TGTGCCAGCAGCTTAGGACAGGGGCACCACGAGCAGTACTTC. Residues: CASSLGQGHHEQYF.

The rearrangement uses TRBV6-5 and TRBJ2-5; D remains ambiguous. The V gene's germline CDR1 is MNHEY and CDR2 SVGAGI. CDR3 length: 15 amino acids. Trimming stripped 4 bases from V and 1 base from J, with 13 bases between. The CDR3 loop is CASSSRRGFQETQYF. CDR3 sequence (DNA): TGTGCCAGCAGTTCCCGACGAGGATTCCAAGAGACCCAGTACTTC.

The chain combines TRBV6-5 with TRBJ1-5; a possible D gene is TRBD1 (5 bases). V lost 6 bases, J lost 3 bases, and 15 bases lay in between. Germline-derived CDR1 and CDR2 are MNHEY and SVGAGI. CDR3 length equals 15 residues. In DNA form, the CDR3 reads TGTGCCAGCAGACCCGGGACGACCCCCAATCAGCCCCAGCATTTT. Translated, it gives CASRPGTTPNQPQHF.

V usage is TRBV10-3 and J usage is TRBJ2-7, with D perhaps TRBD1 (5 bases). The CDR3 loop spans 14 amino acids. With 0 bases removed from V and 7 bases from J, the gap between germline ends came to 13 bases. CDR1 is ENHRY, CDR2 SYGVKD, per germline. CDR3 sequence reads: CAISESGRVEEQYF. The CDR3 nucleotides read TGTGCCATCAGTGAGTCTGGCAGGGTGGAGGAGCAGTACTTC.

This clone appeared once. CDR3 region: CASSKAGQAYNYGYTF. CDR3 coding DNA: TGTGCCAGCAGCAAAGCGGGGCAGGCTTATAACTATGGCTACACCTTC. V and J are TRBV21-1 and TRBJ1-2; the listed D gene, TRBD1, was not tested against the DNA. TRBV21-1 is annotated as a pseudogene. The CDR3 spans 16 residues.

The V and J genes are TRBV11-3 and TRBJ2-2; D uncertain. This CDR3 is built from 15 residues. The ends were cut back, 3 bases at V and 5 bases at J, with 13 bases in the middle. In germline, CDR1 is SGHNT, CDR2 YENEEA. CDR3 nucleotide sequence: TGTGCCAGCAGCTTGACCGCTAGTGGAACCGGGGAGCTGTTTTTT. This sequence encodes CASSLTASGTGELFF.

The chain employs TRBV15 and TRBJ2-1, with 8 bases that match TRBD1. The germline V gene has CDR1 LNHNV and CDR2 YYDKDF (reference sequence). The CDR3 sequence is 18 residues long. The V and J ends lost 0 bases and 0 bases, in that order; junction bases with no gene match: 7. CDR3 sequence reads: CATSRDLQGVSSYNEQFF. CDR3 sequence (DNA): TGTGCCACCAGCAGAGATTTACAGGGGGTAAGCTCCTACAATGAGCAGTTCTTC.

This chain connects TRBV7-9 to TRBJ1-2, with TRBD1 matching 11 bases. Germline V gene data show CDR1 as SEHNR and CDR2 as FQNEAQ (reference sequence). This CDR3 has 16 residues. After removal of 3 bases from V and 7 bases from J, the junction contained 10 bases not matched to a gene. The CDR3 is CASSFETGTGGSGYTF. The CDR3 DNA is TGTGCCAGCAGCTTCGAGACCGGGACAGGGGGTTCTGGCTACACCTTC.

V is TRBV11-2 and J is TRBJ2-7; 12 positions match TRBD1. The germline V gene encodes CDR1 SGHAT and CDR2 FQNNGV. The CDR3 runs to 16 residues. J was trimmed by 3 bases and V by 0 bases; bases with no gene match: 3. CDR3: CASSLEGQGAYYEQYF. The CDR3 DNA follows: TGTGCCAGCAGCTTAGAGGGACAGGGGGCGTACTACGAGCAGTACTTC.

CDR3 sequence (DNA): TGCAGCGTTGAAGATCCTAGCGGGGCTTACAATGAGCAGTTCTTC. Translated: CSVEDPSGAYNEQFF. The rearrangement joins TRBV29-1 to TRBJ2-1; 9 nucleotides agree with TRBD2. Looked up from germline, CDR1 is SQVTM and CDR2 is ANQGSEA. This CDR3 spans 15 amino acids. Trimming cost V 0 bases and J 4 bases; bases outside gene matches: 4.

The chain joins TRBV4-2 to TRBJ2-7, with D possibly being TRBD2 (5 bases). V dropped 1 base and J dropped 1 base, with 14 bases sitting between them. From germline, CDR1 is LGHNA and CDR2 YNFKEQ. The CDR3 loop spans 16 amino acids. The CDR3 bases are TGTGCCAGCAGCCAAGGGCTAGCTTTGTCGTCCTACGAGCAGTACTTC. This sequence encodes CASSQGLALSSYEQYF.

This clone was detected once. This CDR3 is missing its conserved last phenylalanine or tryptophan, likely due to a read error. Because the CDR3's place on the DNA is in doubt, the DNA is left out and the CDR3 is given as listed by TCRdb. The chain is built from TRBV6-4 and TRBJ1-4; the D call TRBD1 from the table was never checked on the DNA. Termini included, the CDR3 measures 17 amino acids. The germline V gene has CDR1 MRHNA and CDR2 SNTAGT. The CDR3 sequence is CASSDNGQAKHVAGCKL.

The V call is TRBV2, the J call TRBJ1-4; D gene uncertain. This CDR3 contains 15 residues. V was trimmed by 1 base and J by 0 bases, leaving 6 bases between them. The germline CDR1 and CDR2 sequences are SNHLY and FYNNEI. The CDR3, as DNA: TGTGCCAGCAGTGAAGGGCCTGCAACTAATGAAAAACTGTTTTTT. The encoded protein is CASSEGPATNEKLFF.

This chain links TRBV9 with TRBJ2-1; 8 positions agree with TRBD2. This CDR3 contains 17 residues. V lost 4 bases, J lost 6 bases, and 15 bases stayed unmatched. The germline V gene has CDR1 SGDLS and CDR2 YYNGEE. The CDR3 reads CASSPALKREPLNEQFF. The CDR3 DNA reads TGTGCCAGCAGCCCAGCCTTGAAGCGGGAGCCGCTCAATGAGCAGTTCTTC.

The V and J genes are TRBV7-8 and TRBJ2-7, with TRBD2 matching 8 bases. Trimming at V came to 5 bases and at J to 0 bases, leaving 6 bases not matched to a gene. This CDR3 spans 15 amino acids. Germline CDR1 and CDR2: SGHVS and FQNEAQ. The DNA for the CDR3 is TGTGCCAGCAGCGGTAGCGGGACGAGCTCCTACGAGCAGTACTTC. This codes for CASSGSGTSSYEQYF.

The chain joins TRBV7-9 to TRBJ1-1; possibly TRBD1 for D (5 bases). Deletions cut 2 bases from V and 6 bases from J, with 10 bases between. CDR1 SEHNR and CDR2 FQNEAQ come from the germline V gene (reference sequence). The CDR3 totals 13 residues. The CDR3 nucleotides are TGTGCCAGCAGCTTAACAAGGGGTCCTGAAGCTTTCTTT. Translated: CASSLTRGPEAFF.

The CDR3 loop reads CASSTARQGAYNEQFF. CDR3 sequence (DNA): TGTGCCAGCAGCACGGCTCGACAGGGGGCCTACAATGAGCAGTTCTTC. This chain joins TRBV21-1 and TRBJ2-1; the D call in the table, TRBD1, was not verified against the DNA. TRBV21-1 is shown as a pseudogene. The CDR3 totals 16 residues.

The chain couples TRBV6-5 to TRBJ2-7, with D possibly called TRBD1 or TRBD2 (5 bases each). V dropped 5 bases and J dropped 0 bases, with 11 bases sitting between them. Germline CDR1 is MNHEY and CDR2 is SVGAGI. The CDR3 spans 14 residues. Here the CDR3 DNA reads TGTGCCAGCAGTGAAGAGGGGAGCTCCTACGAGCAGTACTTC. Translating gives CASSEEGSSYEQYF.

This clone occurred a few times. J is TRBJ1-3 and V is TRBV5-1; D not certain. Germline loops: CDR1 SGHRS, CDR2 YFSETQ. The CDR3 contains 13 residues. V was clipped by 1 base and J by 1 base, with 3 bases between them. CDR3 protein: CASSLISGNTIYF. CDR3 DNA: TGCGCCAGCAGCTTGATATCTGGAAACACCATATATTTT.